A single sample gave rise to the 27 T cell receptor beta chains below, sequenced in a study of cytomegalovirus exposure and HLA in healthy donors. Primers for the PCR totalled 60 Vbeta and 13 Jbeta. This table comes from immunoSEQ multiplex PCR, and its TCRdb copy is limited to in-frame clones, with some not included. Among almost 200,000 clones, around 80% were seen once, and the ten largest hold under 4.5%. The specimen was PBMCs. These receptors came from a woman aged 25 to 39 in good health and CMV-seropositive.

This chain links TRBV4-1 with TRBJ2-7, with D maybe TRBD1 (6 bases). The CDR3 is made up of 15 amino acids. The V end was cut by 1 base, the J end by 3 bases, with 13 bases between. Germline CDR1 MGHRA, CDR2 YSYEKL. CDR3 DNA: TGCGCCAGCAGCCAAGTACAGGGAGCGCTCTACGAGCAGTACTTC. It translates to CASSQVQGALYEQYF.

The chain links TRBV5-4 to TRBJ2-5; 15 bases are a match to TRBD2. After removal of 4 bases from V and 3 bases from J, the junction contained 10 bases not matched to a gene. Germline V lookup: CDR1 SGHNT, CDR2 YYREEE (reference sequence). This CDR3 spans 18 amino acids. Here the CDR3 reads CASSPGLAGGNYEETQYF. Written as DNA, the CDR3 is TGTGCCAGCAGCCCCGGACTAGCGGGAGGGAATTATGAAGAGACCCAGTACTTC.

The chain recombines TRBV14 with TRBJ1-2; unclear D gene. The CDR3 is made up of 14 amino acids. With 0 bases removed from V and 4 bases from J, the gap between germline ends came to 9 bases. Germline V lookup: CDR1 SGHDN, CDR2 FVKESK. CDR3 sequence reads: CASSQEAGFYGYTF. As DNA, the CDR3 is TGTGCCAGCAGCCAAGAAGCGGGTTTCTATGGCTACACCTTC.

The CDR3 coding sequence is TGTGCCAGCAGCTTTCGTAGCGGGGGGAGGGGCCAAGAGACCCAGTACTTC. This encodes CASSFRSGGRGQETQYF. V and J are TRBV11-2 and TRBJ2-5; 10 positions agree with TRBD2. The CDR3 runs to 17 residues. Losses at the gene ends were 3 bases for V and 1 base for J; bases not matched to a gene: 8. Germline CDR1 is SGHAT and CDR2 is FQNNGV.

This clone was recorded a few times. The chain is built from TRBV9 and TRBJ1-3; possible D gene TRBD1, 5 bases. Trimming stripped 3 bases from V and 6 bases from J, with 10 bases between. Germline V gene lookup returns CDR1 SGDLS and CDR2 YYNGEE. There are 13 residues in the CDR3. The chain's CDR3 is CASSAGGANTIYF. The CDR3 DNA is TGTGCCAGCAGCGCAGGTGGGGCAAACACCATATATTTT. The variable domain in full, with the rest retrieved from reference TRBV9 and TRBJ1-3, is DSGVTQTPKHLITATGQRVTLRCSPRSGDLSVYWYQQSLDQGLQFLIQYYNGEERAKGNILERFSAQQFPDLHSELNLSSLELGDSALYFCASSAGGANTIYFGEGSWLTVV.

The chain combines TRBV7-7 with TRBJ1-5; 7 bases are shared with TRBD1. The CDR3 loop spans 16 amino acids. CDR1 is SSHAT and CDR2 is FNYEAQ in the germline V gene (reference sequence). J lost 2 bases, V lost 5 bases, and 9 bases had no gene match. CDR3 sequence reads: CASSQGGGSGNQPQHF. The CDR3 DNA follows: TGTGCCAGCAGCCAGGGGGGCGGCAGCGGCAATCAGCCCCAGCATTTT.

The chain uses TRBV19 and TRBJ1-1, with D possibly being TRBD1 (6 bases). The CDR3 totals 14 residues. CDR1 is LNHDA, CDR2 SQIVND, per germline (reference sequence). Trimming took 3 bases from V and 5 from J, leaving 13 bases between them. CDR3: CASSIRDTITEAFF. The CDR3 nucleotides read TGTGCCAGTAGTATCCGGGACACAATTACTGAAGCTTTCTTT.

The chain is built from TRBV18 and TRBJ1-1, with D perhaps matching TRBD1 (5 bases). CDR3 size: 15 residues. Looked up from germline, CDR1 is KGHSH and CDR2 is LQKENI. V gave up 3 bases and J gave up 1 base, with 12 bases separating them. As DNA, the CDR3 is TGTGCCAGCTCACCCTCGGTGGGGCAGAACACTGAAGCTTTCTTT. Protein: CASSPSVGQNTEAFF.

The chain has TRBV7-7 and TRBJ2-5; maybe TRBD2 (5 bases). The germline CDR1 and CDR2 sequences are SSHAT and FNYEAQ (reference sequence). CDR3 size: 14 residues. The V end was cut by 1 base, the J end by 3 bases, with 9 bases between. The CDR3, as DNA: TGTGCCAGCAGCTTAGGAGCGAGGGAAGAGACCCAGTACTTC. Amino acid sequence: CASSLGAREETQYF.

The V gene is TRBV11-2, the J gene TRBJ2-7; the D gene is possibly TRBD2 (5 bases). Trimming shortened V by 2 bases and J by 4 bases, and 15 bases separated the two germline ends. Germline lookup yields CDR1 SGHAT and CDR2 FQNNGV. The length of the CDR3 is 15 residues. CDR3 protein: CASSLSTRGGYEQYF. The CDR3 DNA reads as TGTGCCAGCAGCTTATCCACTCGCGGCGGGTACGAGCAGTACTTC.

V and J are TRBV5-1 and TRBJ2-1; 13 bases are shared with TRBD2. Germline V gene lookup returns CDR1 SGHRS and CDR2 YFSETQ. J lost 7 bases, V lost 0 bases, and 4 bases had no gene match. The CDR3 length is 16 residues. CDR3 bases: TGCGCCAGCAGCTTGGAACTAGCGGGAGGGCCGAATGAGCAGTTCTTC. As protein: CASSLELAGGPNEQFF.

The chain uses TRBV5-4 and TRBJ1-1; maybe TRBD1 (6 bases). Looked up from germline, CDR1 is SGHNT and CDR2 is YYREEE (reference sequence). This CDR3 has 14 amino acids. Trimming removed 2 bases from V and 4 bases from J, with 12 bases in between. The CDR3 DNA sequence: TGTGCCAGCAGCTTAAGGGGGTGGACCACTGAAGCTTTCTTT. It yields the protein CASSLRGWTTEAFF.

This chain links TRBV13 with TRBJ2-3; 8 bases map to TRBD2. V gave up 4 bases and J gave up 0 bases; unmatched junction bases: 3. CDR1 and CDR2 from the germline V gene are PRHDT and FYEKMQ (reference sequence). The CDR3 extends over 15 amino acids. DNA for the CDR3: TGTGCCAGCAGCTATCCGGGGGGGAGCACAGATACGCAGTATTTT. It specifies CASSYPGGSTDTQYF.

This clone was recorded only once. The chain uses TRBV6-5 and TRBJ2-5; a possible D gene is TRBD1 (6 bases). From germline, CDR1 is MNHEY and CDR2 SVGAGI. The CDR3 contains 13 residues. Trimming took off 2 bases at V and 2 bases at J, with 6 bases between the two ends. Written as DNA, the CDR3 is TGTGCCAGCAGTTACAGGGGGCAAGAGACCCAGTACTTC. This sequence encodes CASSYRGQETQYF.

The V gene is TRBV4-1, the J gene TRBJ1-3; TRBD1 might be the D (6 bases). CDR1 is MGHRA and CDR2 is YSYEKL in the germline V gene. The CDR3 has 16 amino acids. Trimming pared 0 bases from V and 7 bases from J, leaving 16 bases between. CDR3 residues: CASSQDPRGVFNTIYF. As DNA, the CDR3 is TGCGCCAGCAGCCAAGACCCCAGGGGAGTCTTTAACACCATATATTTT.

The chain recombines TRBV5-4 with TRBJ2-7, with D unclear. Germline values: CDR1 SGHNT, CDR2 YYREEE (reference sequence). The CDR3 extends over 16 amino acids. V gave up 0 bases and J gave up 0 bases, with 13 bases separating them. CDR3 coding DNA: TGTGCCAGCAGCTTGGCAGGTCCTATAACCTCCTACGAGCAGTACTTC. This gives the protein CASSLAGPITSYEQYF.

V gene TRBV7-6 combines with J gene TRBJ1-3; 8 bases are shared with TRBD1. Germline-derived CDR1 and CDR2 are SGHVS and FNYEAQ. V trimming: 4 bases; J trimming: 4 bases; junction bases outside the gene matches: 6. The CDR3 is made up of 15 amino acids. For the CDR3, the DNA is TGTGCCAGCAGCTCACCGGGACAGGCAGGAAACACCATATATTTT. Its translation is CASSSPGQAGNTIYF.

This sequence joins TRBV19 and TRBJ2-3; 9 bases line up with TRBD1. Trimming took 3 bases from V and 2 from J; bases not matched to a gene: 9. The CDR3 is 17 amino acids. Germline CDR1 LNHDA, CDR2 SQIVND (reference sequence). The CDR3 loop is CASSIPGQGVPTDTQYF. The CDR3 DNA follows: TGTGCCAGTAGTATCCCGGGACAGGGAGTCCCCACAGATACGCAGTATTTT.

The chain carries TRBV11-3 and TRBJ2-3, with 10 bases that match TRBD2. Germline V gene lookup returns CDR1 SGHNT and CDR2 YENEEA. The CDR3 is made up of 13 amino acids. Unmatched junction bases numbered 5, after V lost 6 bases and J lost 8 bases. As DNA, the CDR3 is TGTGCCAGCAGTCTAGCGGGGGTTGGTACGCAGTATTTT. Amino acid sequence: CASSLAGVGTQYF.

About this clone: One end of the junction is discordant with germline, which a read error may explain. The V and J genes are TRBV28 and TRBJ2-7; 7 bases line up with TRBD2. The germline gives CDR1 MDHEN, CDR2 SYDVKM. This CDR3 region has 13 residues. Written as DNA, the CDR3 is TGTGCCAGCACTTTAGCGGGTGGCTACGAGCAGTACTTC. It encodes CASTLAGGYEQYF.

In nucleotides, the CDR3 is TGTGCCAGCAGCCCTATGGGCTCGGAGCAGTATTTT. Translated: CASSPMGSEQYF. The chain uses TRBV7-7 and TRBJ2-3; D unclear. The CDR3 runs to 12 residues. Per germline, CDR1 SSHAT and CDR2 FNYEAQ (reference sequence). V lost 5 bases and J 11 bases, leaving 14 bases between the germline ends.

This sequence joins TRBV4-3 and TRBJ1-2, with a possible D match to TRBD1 (6 bases). The CDR3 extends over 16 amino acids. Per germline, CDR1 LGHNA and CDR2 YSLEER. Trimming took 1 base from V and 1 from J, leaving 13 bases between them. The CDR3: CASSQVPLQGNYGYTF. CDR3 bases: TGCGCCAGCAGCCAAGTCCCCCTACAGGGTAACTATGGCTACACCTTC.

This clone occurred once. This chain connects TRBV5-1 to TRBJ2-1; 8 nucleotides line up with TRBD1. V lost 5 bases and J lost 0; bases outside the gene matches: 1. The CDR3 contains 14 residues. Germline values: CDR1 SGHRS, CDR2 YFSETQ. CDR3 sequence (DNA): TGCGCCAGCAGTACAGGGGGCTCCTACAATGAGCAGTTCTTC. Translating it yields CASSTGGSYNEQFF.

The V call is TRBV19, the J call TRBJ1-1, with a possible D match to TRBD1 (6 bases). The CDR3 is 12 amino acids. Between the trimmed V and J ends, which lost 3 bases and 8 bases, there was a span of 10 bases. Germline loops: CDR1 LNHDA, CDR2 SQIVND (reference sequence). The CDR3 DNA reads as TGTGCCAGTAGTATCTCAGGGGACGAAGCTTTCTTT. This translates into CASSISGDEAFF.

The V and J genes are TRBV6-1 and TRBJ2-5; the match to TRBD1 covers 8 bases. The DNA matches TRBJ2-7 better at its end, which makes the J call doubtful. CDR3 length: 16 amino acids. CDR1 MNHNS and CDR2 SASEGT come from the germline V gene. CDR3 amino acids: CASSENWGTGTYEQYF. The CDR3 nucleotides read TGTGCCAGCAGTGAAAACTGGGGGACAGGAACCTACGAGCAGTACTTC.

This clone came up a few times. V is TRBV27 and J is TRBJ1-5; 8 nucleotides align to TRBD1. CDR1 is MNHEY and CDR2 is SMNVEV in the germline V gene (reference sequence). The length of the CDR3 is 13 residues. V dropped 5 bases and J dropped 7; count of bases not matched to a gene: 4. The CDR3 protein is CASSQGAQQPQHF. The CDR3 nucleotides are TGTGCCAGCAGTCAGGGGGCCCAGCAGCCCCAGCATTTT.

The chain is built from TRBV29-1 and TRBJ2-2, with TRBD1 as a possible D gene (6 bases). The V and J ends lost 1 base and 5 bases respectively, with 11 bases between them. There are 14 residues in the CDR3. Germline CDR1 reads SQVTM; CDR2 reads ANQGSEA. CDR3 sequence: CSVEGAGVTGELFF. The CDR3 coding sequence is TGCAGCGTTGAAGGGGCAGGGGTAACCGGGGAGCTGTTTTTT.